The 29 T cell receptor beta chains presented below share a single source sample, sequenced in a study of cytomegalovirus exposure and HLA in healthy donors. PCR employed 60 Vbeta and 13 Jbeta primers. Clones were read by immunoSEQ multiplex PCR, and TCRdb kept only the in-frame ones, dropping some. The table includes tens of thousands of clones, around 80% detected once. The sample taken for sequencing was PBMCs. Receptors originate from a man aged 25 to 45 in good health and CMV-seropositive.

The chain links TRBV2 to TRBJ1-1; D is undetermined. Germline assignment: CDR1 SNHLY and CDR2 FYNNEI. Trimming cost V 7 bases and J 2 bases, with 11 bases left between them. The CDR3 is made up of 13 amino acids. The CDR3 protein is CASNTRSNTEAFF. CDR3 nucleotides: TGTGCCAGCAATACCCGGAGTAACACTGAAGCTTTCTTT.

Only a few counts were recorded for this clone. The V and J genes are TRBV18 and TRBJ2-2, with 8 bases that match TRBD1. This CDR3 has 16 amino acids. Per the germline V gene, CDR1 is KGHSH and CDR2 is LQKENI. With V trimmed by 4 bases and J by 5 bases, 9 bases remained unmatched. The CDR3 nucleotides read TGTGCCAGCTCACAGCTCGGGACAGGAGAGACCGGGGAGCTGTTTTTT. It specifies CASSQLGTGETGELFF.

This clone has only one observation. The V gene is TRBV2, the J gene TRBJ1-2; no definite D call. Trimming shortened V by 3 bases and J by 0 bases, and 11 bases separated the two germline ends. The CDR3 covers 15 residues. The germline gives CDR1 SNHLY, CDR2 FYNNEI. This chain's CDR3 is CASSEAGRANYGYTF. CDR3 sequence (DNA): TGTGCCAGCAGTGAGGCGGGGAGAGCTAACTATGGCTACACCTTC. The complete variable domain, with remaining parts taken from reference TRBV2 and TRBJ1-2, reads EPEVTQTPSHQVTQMGQEVILRCVPISNHLYFYWYRQILGQKVEFLVSFYNNEISEKSEIFDDQFSVERPDGSNFTLKIRSTKLEDSAMYFCASSEAGRANYGYTFGSGTRLTVV.

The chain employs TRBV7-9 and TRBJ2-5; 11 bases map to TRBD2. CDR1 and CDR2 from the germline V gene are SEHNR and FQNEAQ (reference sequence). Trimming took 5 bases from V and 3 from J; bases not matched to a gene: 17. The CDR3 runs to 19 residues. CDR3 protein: CASSPTPVLAGVFKETQYF. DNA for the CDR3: TGTGCCAGCAGCCCGACACCCGTACTAGCGGGAGTATTTAAAGAGACCCAGTACTTC.

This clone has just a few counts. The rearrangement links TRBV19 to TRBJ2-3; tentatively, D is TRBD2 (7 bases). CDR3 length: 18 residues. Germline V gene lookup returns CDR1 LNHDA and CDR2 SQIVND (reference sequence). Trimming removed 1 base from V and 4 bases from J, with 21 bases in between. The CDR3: CASSIGRGGGSEPDTQYF. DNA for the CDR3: TGTGCCAGTAGTATAGGCCGTGGGGGGGGCTCAGAGCCAGATACGCAGTATTTT.

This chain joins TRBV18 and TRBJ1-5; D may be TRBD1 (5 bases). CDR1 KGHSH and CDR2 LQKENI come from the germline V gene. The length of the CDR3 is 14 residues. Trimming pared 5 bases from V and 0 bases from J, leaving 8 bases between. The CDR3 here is CASSRGISNQPQHF. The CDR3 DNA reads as TGTGCCAGCTCAAGGGGAATTAGCAATCAGCCCCAGCATTTT.

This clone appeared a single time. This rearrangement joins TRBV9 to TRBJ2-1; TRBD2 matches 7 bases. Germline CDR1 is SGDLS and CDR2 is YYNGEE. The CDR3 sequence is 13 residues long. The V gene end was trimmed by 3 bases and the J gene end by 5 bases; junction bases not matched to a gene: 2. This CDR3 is CASSEGGDNEQFF. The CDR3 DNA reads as TGTGCCAGCAGCGAGGGAGGGGACAATGAGCAGTTCTTC.

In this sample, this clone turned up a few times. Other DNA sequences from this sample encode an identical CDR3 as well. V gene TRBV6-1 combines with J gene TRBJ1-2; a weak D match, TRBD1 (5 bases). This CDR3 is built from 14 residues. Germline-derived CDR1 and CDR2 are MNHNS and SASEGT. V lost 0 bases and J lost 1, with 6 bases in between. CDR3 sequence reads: CASSEATDNYGYTF. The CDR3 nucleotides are TGTGCCAGCAGTGAAGCGACAGATAACTATGGCTACACCTTC.

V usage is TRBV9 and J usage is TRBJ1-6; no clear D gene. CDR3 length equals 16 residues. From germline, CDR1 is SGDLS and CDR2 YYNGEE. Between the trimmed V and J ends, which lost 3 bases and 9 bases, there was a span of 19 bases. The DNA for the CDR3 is TGTGCCAGCAGCGCTCAAGTTGGAGGGATCGGTTCACCCCTCCACTTT. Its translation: CASSAQVGGIGSPLHF.

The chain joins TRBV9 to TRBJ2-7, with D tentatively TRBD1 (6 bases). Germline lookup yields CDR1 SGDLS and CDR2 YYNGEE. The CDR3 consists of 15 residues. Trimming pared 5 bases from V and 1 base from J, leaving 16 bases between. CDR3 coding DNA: TGTGCCAGCAGTCCTACAGGGACGGCATCCTACGAGCAGTACTTC. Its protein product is CASSPTGTASYEQYF. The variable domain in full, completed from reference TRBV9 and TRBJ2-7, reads DSGVTQTPKHLITATGQRVTLRCSPRSGDLSVYWYQQSLDQGLQFLIQYYNGEERAKGNILERFSAQQFPDLHSELNLSSLELGDSALYFCASSPTGTASYEQYFGPGTRLTVT.

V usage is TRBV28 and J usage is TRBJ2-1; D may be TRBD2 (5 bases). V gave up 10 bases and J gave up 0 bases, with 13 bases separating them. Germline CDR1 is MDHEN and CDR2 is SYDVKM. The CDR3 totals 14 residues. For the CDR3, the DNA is TGTGCCACTTGGAGGACGAGCTCCTACAATGAGCAGTTCTTC. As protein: CATWRTSSYNEQFF.

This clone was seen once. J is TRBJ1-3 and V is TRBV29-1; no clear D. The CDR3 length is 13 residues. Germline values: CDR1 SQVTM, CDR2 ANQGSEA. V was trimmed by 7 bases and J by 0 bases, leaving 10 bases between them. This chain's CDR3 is CSALRYSGNTIYF. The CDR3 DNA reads TGCAGCGCCCTGAGGTACTCTGGAAACACCATATATTTT.

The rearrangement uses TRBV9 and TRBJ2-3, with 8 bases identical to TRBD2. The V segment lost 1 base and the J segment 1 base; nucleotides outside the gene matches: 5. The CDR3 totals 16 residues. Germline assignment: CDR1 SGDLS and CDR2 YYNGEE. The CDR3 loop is CASSVTSGWGTDTQYF. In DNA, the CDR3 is TGTGCCAGCAGCGTAACTAGCGGTTGGGGCACAGATACGCAGTATTTT.

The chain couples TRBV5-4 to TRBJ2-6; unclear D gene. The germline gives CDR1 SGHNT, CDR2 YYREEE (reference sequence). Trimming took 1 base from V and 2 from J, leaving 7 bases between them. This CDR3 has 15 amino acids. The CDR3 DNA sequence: TGTGCCAGCAGCTTGAAGACTGCTGGGGCCAACGTCCTGACTTTC. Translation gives CASSLKTAGANVLTF.

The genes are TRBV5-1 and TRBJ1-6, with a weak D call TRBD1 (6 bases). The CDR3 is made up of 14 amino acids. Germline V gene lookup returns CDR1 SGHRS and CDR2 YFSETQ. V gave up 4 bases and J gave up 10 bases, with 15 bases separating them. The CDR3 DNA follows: TGCGCCAGCAGCCGGTGGGGGGGCGAATCACCCCTCCACTTT. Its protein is CASSRWGGESPLHF.

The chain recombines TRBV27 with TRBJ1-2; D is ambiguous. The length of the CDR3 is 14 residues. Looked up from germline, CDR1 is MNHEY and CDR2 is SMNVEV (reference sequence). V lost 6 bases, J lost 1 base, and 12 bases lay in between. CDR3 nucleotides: TGTGCCAGCAGCCCGCGCGGACTTAACTATGGCTACACCTTC. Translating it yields CASSPRGLNYGYTF.

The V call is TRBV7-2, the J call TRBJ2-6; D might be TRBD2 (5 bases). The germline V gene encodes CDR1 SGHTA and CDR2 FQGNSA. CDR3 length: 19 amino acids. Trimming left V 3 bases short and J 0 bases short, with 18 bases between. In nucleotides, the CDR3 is TGTGCCAGCAGCTTGGCGGGTCCTGCCCTACTCTCTGGGGCCAACGTCCTGACTTTC. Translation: CASSLAGPALLSGANVLTF.

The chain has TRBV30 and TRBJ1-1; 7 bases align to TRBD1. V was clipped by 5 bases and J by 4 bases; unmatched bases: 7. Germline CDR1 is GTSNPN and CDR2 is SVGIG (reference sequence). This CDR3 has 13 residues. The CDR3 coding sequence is TGTGCCTGGGTGGGGACAGCTGGCACTGAAGCTTTCTTT. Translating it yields CAWVGTAGTEAFF.

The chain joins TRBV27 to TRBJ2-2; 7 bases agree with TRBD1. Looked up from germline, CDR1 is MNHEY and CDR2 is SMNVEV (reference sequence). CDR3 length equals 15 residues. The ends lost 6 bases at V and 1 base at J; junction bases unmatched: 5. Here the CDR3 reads CASSSTGLNTGELFF. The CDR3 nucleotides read TGTGCCAGCAGCTCGACAGGGTTGAACACCGGGGAGCTGTTTTTT.

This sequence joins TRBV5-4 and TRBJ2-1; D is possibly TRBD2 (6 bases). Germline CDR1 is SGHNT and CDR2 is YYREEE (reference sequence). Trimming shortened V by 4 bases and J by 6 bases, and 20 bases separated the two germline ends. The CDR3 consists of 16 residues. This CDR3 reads CASSVGLRAGSNEQFF. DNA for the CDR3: TGTGCCAGCAGCGTCGGACTTAGGGCGGGATCCAATGAGCAGTTCTTC.

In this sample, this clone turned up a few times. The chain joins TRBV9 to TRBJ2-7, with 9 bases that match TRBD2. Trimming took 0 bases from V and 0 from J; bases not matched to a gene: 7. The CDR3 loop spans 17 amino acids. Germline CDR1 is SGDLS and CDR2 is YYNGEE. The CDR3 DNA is TGTGCCAGCAGCGTAGGGCTAGCGGGATCTAGCTCCTACGAGCAGTACTTC. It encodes CASSVGLAGSSSYEQYF.

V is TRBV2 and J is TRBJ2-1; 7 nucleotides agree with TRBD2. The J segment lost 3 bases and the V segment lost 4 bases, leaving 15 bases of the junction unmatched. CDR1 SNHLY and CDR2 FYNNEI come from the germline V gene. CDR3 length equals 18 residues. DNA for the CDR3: TGTGCCAGCAGTGCTGGGGGGAGGGCCTCTCCCTACTACAATGAGCAGTTCTTC. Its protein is CASSAGGRASPYYNEQFF.

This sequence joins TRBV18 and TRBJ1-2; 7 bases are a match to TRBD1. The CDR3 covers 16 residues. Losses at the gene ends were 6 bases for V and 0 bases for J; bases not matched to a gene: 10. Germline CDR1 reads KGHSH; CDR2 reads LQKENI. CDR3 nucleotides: TGTGCCAGCTCGTCCTCGACAGGGAAAGCTAACTATGGCTACACCTTC. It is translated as CASSSSTGKANYGYTF.

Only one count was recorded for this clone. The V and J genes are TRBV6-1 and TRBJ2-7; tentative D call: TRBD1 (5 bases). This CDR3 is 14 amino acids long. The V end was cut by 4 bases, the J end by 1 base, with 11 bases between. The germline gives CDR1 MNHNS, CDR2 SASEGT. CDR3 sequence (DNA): TGTGCCAGCAGTGTGACAGACCCATCCTACGAGCAGTACTTC. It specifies CASSVTDPSYEQYF.

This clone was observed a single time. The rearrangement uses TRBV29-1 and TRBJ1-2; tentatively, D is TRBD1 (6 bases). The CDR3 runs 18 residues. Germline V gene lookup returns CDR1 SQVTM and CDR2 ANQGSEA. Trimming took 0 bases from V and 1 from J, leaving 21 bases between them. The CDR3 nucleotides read TGCAGCGTTGAAGATCTGGCGACAGGAGGCGCGTTTAACTATGGCTACACCTTC. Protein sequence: CSVEDLATGGAFNYGYTF.

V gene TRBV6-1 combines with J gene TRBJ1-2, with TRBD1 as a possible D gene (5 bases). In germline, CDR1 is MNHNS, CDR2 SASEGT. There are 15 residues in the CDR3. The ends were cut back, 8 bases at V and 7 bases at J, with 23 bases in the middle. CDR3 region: CASVGTAGGSGGYTF. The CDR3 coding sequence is TGTGCCAGCGTTGGGACGGCCGGAGGGTCTGGTGGCTACACCTTC.

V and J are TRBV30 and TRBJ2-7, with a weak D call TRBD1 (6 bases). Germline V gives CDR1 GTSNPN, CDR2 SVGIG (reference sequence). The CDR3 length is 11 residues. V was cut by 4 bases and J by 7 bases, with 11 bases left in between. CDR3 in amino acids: CAWNRVGEQYF. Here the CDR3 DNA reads TGTGCCTGGAACAGGGTGGGGGAGCAGTACTTC.

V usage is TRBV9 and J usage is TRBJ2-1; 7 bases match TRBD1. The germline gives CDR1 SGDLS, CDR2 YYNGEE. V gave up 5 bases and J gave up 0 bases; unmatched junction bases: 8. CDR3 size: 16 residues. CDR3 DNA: TGTGCCAGCAGTCACACAGGGGCCAGCTCCTACAATGAGCAGTTCTTC. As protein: CASSHTGASSYNEQFF.

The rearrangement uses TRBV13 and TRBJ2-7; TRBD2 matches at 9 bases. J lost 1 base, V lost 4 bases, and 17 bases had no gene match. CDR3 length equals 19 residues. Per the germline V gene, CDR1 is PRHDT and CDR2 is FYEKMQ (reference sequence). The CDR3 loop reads CASSSLGNSIAGVSYEQYF. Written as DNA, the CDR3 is TGTGCCAGCAGCTCCTTGGGGAACTCGATAGCGGGAGTGTCCTACGAGCAGTACTTC.